This entry concerns a single T cell receptor beta chain. The target antigen is unknown. The sample belongs to a study of vaccination and CD4 T cells after COVID-19. On the study more broadly: Timing of post-vaccine sample collection was a median about 76 days after dose two, with a range of 14 to 241. General observations from the study: The authors studied relatively few convalescent patients and analyzed no early post-infection timepoints.

Trimming shortened V by 2 bases and J by 3 bases, and 10 bases separated the two germline ends. Germline V CDR1 and CDR2: MNHNS, SASEGT. The CDR3 sequence is 14 residues long. The Oncomine TCR Beta short-read assay was applied to DNA of cultured CD4+ T cells. Cultures of CD4+ T cells served as the source for extracting genomic DNA. A single record per CDR3 protein comes from TCRdb applying MiXCR to the PCR reads. Of about 25,000 distinct CDR3 sequences listed, roughly 50% are singletons. Treatment denoted: approximately nine-day PBMC culture with coronavirus spike peptide pools or control peptides (ViraFEST assay). Expansion of antigen-specific T cells with peptide pools by ViraFEST preceded sequencing of TCRs.

The sample comprised CD4+ T cells from blood, cultured in vitro. The chain couples TRBV6-1 to TRBJ1-2; D is uncertain. This TCR derives from a human donor who had recovered from COVID-19. The CDR3 sequence: CASSEREGDYGYTF. CDR3 in DNA: TGTGCCAGCAGTGAACGGGAGGGAGACTATGGCTACACCTTC.